Listed below are T cell receptor beta chains from one sample, sequenced in a study of blood T cell repertoires in COVID-19. The data were produced by immunoSEQ multiplex PCR, yet TCRdb's version contains in-frame clones alone and is incomplete. The sample has around 94,000 clones; more than 85% are singletons. The sequenced sample consisted of peripheral blood. Receptors were obtained from a man younger than 35 with acute or convalescent COVID-19. Each CDR3 is given with its conserved first and last residue.

cdr3_length j_call v_call cdr3_aa
14 TRBJ2-1 TRBV7-7 CASSPGQGYNEQFF
15 TRBJ1-5 TRBV5-1 CASSPGTGGSQPQHF
14 TRBJ2-5 TRBV5-1 CASSLDRSQETQYF
13 TRBJ2-1 TRBV5-4 CASSLGREGLQFF
15 TRBJ1-2 TRBV4-1 CASSQVGEANYGYTF
14 TRBJ1-2 TRBV2 CASSGAGNPYGYTF
16 TRBJ1-3 TRBV9 CASSVEQMLSGNTIYF
15 TRBJ1-4 TRBV19 CASLRNGRVGEKLFF
15 TRBJ1-6 TRBV5-1 CASSLAGGIYSPLHF
13 TRBJ1-2 TRBV5-1 CASSLAGDSSSTF
13 TRBJ1-2 TRBV3-1/TRBV3-2 CASSQGGRYGYTF
15 TRBJ2-1 TRBV11-2 CASSLATASYNEQFF
15 TRBJ1-1 TRBV6-6 CASSYVGQGGTEAFF
18 TRBJ2-1 TRBV7-5 CVRSSNSSYRGGYNEQFF
16 TRBJ2-1 TRBV5-6 CASSPIRDYDDNEQFF
12 TRBJ1-5 TRBV7-2 CASSLRQGPQHF
17 TRBJ2-6 TRBV24-1 CATSAAPTGTGANVLTF
16 TRBJ1-6 TRBV27 CASRPTSHDWGVTLHF
13 TRBJ1-1 TRBV30 CAWSGQMNTEAFF
14 TRBJ2-3 TRBV3-1/TRBV3-2 CASSLADHTDTQYF
14 TRBJ1-1 TRBV4-1 CASSQRGGNTEAFF
16 TRBJ1-5 TRBV6-1 CASSARGGDSNQPQHF
14 TRBJ2-7 TRBV6-5 CASNPSGESYEQYF
18 TRBJ1-4 TRBV4-1 CASSQDDPGQGGYEKLFF
15 TRBJ2-1 TRBV3-1/TRBV3-2 CASSQGGRAYNEQFF
12 TRBJ2-1 TRBV6-5 CASRDSYNEQFF
12 TRBJ2-3 TRBV5-1 CASSPSTDTQYF
14 TRBJ2-7 TRBV27 CASSFGTGMYEQYF
14 TRBJ1-4 TRBV2 CASSGQALNEKLFF
16 TRBJ1-3 TRBV5-1 CASSQTTTGFGNTIYF
13 TRBJ2-7 TRBV2 CAISRTGTYEQYF
18 TRBJ2-1 TRBV27 CASSLSPPGGLRNNEQFF
16 TRBJ2-7 TRBV10-3 CAISTKAGQGIHEQYF
17 TRBJ1-2 TRBV6-1 CASSESQFWGGKYGYTF
18 TRBJ1-3 TRBV9 CASSALGPGQADGNTIYF
13 TRBJ1-5 TRBV7-9 CASTNYSNQPQHF
17 TRBJ2-1 TRBV14 CASTQRGTSPLDDEQFF
15 TRBJ1-1 TRBV6-5 CASSYPRDTRTEAFF
15 TRBJ2-1 TRBV25-1 CASSEAGGNYNEQFF
15 TRBJ2-1 TRBV19 CASSTNADSYNEQFF